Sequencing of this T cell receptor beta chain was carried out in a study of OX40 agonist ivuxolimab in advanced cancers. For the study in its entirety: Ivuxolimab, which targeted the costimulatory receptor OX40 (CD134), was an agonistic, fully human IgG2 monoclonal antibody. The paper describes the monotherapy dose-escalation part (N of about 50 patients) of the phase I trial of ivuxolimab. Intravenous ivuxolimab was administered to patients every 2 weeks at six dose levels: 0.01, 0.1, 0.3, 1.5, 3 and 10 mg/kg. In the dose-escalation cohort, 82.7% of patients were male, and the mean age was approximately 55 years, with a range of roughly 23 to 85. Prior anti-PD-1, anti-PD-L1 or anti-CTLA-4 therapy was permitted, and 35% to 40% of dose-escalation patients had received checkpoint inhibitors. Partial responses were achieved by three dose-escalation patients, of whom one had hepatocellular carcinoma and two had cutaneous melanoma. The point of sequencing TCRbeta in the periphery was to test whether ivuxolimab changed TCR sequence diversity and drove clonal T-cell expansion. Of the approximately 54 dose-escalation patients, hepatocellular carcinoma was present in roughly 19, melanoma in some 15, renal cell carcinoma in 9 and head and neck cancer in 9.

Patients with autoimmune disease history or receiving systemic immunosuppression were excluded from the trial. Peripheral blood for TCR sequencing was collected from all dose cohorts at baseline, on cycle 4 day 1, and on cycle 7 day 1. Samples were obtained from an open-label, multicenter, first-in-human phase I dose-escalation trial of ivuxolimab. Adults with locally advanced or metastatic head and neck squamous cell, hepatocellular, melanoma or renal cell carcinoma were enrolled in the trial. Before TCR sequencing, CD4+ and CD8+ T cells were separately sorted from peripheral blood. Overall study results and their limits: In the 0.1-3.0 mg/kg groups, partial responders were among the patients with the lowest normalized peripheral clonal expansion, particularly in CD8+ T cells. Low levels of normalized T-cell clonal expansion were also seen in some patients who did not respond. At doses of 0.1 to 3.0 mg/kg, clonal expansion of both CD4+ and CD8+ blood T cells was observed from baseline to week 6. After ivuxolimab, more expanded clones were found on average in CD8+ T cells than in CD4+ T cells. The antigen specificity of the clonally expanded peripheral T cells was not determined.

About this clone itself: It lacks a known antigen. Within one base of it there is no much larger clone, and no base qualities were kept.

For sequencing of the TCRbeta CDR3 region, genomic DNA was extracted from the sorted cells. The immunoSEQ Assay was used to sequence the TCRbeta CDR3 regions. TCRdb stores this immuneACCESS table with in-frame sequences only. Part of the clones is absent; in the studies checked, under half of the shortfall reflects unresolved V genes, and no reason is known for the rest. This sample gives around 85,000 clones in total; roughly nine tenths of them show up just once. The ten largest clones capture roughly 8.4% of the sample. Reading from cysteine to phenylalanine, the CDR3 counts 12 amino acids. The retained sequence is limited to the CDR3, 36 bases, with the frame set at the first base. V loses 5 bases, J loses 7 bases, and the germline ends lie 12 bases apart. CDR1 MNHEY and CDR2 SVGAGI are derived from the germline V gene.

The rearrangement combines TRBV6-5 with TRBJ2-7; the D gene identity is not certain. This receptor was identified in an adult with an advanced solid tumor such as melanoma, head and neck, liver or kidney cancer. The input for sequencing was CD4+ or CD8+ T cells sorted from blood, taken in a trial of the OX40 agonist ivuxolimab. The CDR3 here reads CASSTSSREQYF. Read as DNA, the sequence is TGTGCCAGCAGTACCTCATCACGGGAGCAGTACTTC.